Below, 17 T cell receptor beta chains from the same sample are listed, as sequenced in a study of beta chain features in type 1 diabetes. No antigen has been identified for these receptors. The isolated RNA, all of it, was reverse transcribed, so expressed TCRB transcripts were what got sequenced. The repertoire was sequenced with immunoSEQ multiplex PCR; TCRdb's copy has only in-frame clones and lacks some. This table has 640,000 or so clones, over 10% appearing once. General study points: Shortening that was moderate but significant affected the TCRB CDR3s of Type 1 diabetes patients in all four CD4+ subsets.

Material: naive CD4+ T cells from blood. These receptor sequences come from a man younger than 35 with type 1 diabetes.

The genes are TRBV2 and TRBJ2-2; D ambiguous. The V end was cut by 0 bases, the J end by 6 bases, with 8 bases between. Germline CDR1 reads SNHLY; CDR2 reads FYNNEI. CDR3 size: 14 residues. This chain's CDR3 is CASSEASDAGELFF. In DNA form, the CDR3 reads TGTGCCAGCAGTGAAGCCTCCGACGCCGGGGAGCTGTTTTTT.

The chain carries TRBV29-1 and TRBJ2-5, with 7 bases that match TRBD2. Germline values: CDR1 SQVTM, CDR2 ANQGSEA. Trimming took 7 bases from V and 2 from J; bases not matched to a gene: 7. This CDR3 spans 13 amino acids. In DNA, the CDR3 is TGCAGCGCCAGGACTAGTGGGCAAGAGACCCAGTACTTC. Its translation is CSARTSGQETQYF.

This chain uses TRBV10-2 with TRBJ1-1; D is ambiguous. Trimming cost V 6 bases and J 3 bases, with 8 bases left between them. Germline V CDR1 and CDR2: WSHSY, SAAADI. CDR3 length: 12 residues. The CDR3 DNA follows: TGCGCCAGCAGCGAATTAGACACTGAAGCTTTCTTT. Residues: CASSELDTEAFF.

This clone was counted between two and nine times. The V gene is TRBV27, the J gene TRBJ1-2, with D possibly being TRBD1 (5 bases). V dropped 8 bases and J dropped 5 bases, with 21 bases sitting between them. CDR1 and CDR2 (germline): MNHEY, SMNVEV (reference sequence). The CDR3 is made up of 15 amino acids. The CDR3 DNA sequence: TGTGCCAGCCGAGAGTTAGGGCTCCCAGGGTATGGCTACACCTTC. This translates into CASRELGLPGYGYTF.

The chain recombines TRBV5-6 with TRBJ2-7; D might be TRBD1 (5 bases). The germline V and J ends were trimmed by 0 bases and 6 bases, with 10 bases remaining between them. The CDR3 is 13 amino acids. Germline assignment: CDR1 SGHDT and CDR2 YYEEEE. This CDR3 reads CASSLGRQGEQYF. CDR3 DNA sequence: TGTGCCAGCAGCTTGGGGCGGCAGGGCGAGCAGTACTTC.

The CDR3 coding sequence is TGTGCCAGCAGCTTAAGCCCCTCCGGGACAGGGAACGAGCAGTACTTC. Protein sequence: CASSLSPSGTGNEQYF. The J gene is TRBJ2-7, the V gene TRBV7-6; 9 bases are shared with TRBD1. Germline CDR1 is SGHVS and CDR2 is FNYEAQ. V lost 2 bases and J lost 5; bases outside the gene matches: 10. The CDR3 length is 16 residues.

The J gene is TRBJ2-1, the V gene TRBV19; D is perhaps TRBD1 (5 bases). Trimming took off 4 bases at V and 7 bases at J, with 14 bases between the two ends. The CDR3 covers 14 residues. Germline V gene sequence: CDR1 LNHDA, CDR2 SQIVND (reference sequence). For the CDR3, the DNA is TGTGCCAGTAGTACTAAAGGGGAAGGGAATGAGCAGTTCTTC. Its translation: CASSTKGEGNEQFF.

The chain recombines TRBV27 with TRBJ2-3, with D hard to call. Trimming left V 6 bases short and J 0 bases short, with 7 bases between. Germline CDR1 and CDR2: MNHEY and SMNVEV (reference sequence). The CDR3 covers 13 residues. This CDR3 is CASRLWSTDTQYF. The CDR3 bases are TGTGCCAGCAGACTCTGGAGCACAGATACGCAGTATTTT.

The chain links TRBV2 to TRBJ2-7; D not certain. Per germline, CDR1 SNHLY and CDR2 FYNNEI. The germline V and J ends were trimmed by 4 bases and 5 bases, with 9 bases remaining between them. The CDR3 is 12 amino acids. This CDR3 is CASSGAGNEQYF. In DNA form, the CDR3 reads TGTGCCAGCAGTGGTGCAGGCAACGAGCAGTACTTC.

This clone was seen only a few times. The genes are TRBV4-1 and TRBJ2-3, with D perhaps matching TRBD2 (6 bases). The germline V gene encodes CDR1 MGHRA and CDR2 YSYEKL. This CDR3 contains 16 residues. V was pared by 1 base and J by 2 bases, with 13 bases between. The CDR3 here is CASSQGLAPLTDTQYF. CDR3 nucleotide sequence: TGCGCCAGCAGCCAAGGGCTAGCGCCACTCACAGATACGCAGTATTTT.

The V and J genes are TRBV28 and TRBJ2-6; D is ambiguous. Trimming pared 0 bases from V and 0 bases from J, leaving 3 bases between. The germline gives CDR1 MDHEN, CDR2 SYDVKM. This CDR3 has 15 residues. The CDR3 sequence: CASSLWISGANVLTF. The CDR3 DNA reads as TGTGCCAGCAGTTTATGGATCTCTGGGGCCAACGTCCTGACTTTC.

The genes are TRBV25-1 and TRBJ2-7; either TRBD1 or TRBD2 may fit D (5 bases each). Germline V CDR1 and CDR2: MGHDK, SYGVNS. Between the trimmed V and J ends, which lost 2 bases and 3 bases, there was a span of 11 bases. The CDR3 sequence is 14 residues long. The CDR3: CASSEGGPSYEQYF. The CDR3, as DNA: TGTGCCAGCAGTGAAGGGGGACCAAGCTACGAGCAGTACTTC.

This clone was picked up a small number of times. The V and J genes are TRBV2 and TRBJ2-3; D uncertain. Trimming removed 7 bases at V and 3 bases at J, with 5 bases between. CDR3 length: 11 amino acids. Germline lookup yields CDR1 SNHLY and CDR2 FYNNEI. In DNA form, the CDR3 reads TGTGCCAGCACCTCAACAGATACGCAGTATTTT. Its protein product is CASTSTDTQYF.

The gene calls are TRBV7-9 and TRBJ2-7, with a weak D call TRBD1 (6 bases). The CDR3 is 12 residues long. V dropped 3 bases and J dropped 6 bases, with 9 bases sitting between them. Germline CDR1 is SEHNR and CDR2 is FQNEAQ (reference sequence). The CDR3 DNA reads TGTGCCAGCAGCTTGAGGGGGTCCGAGCAGTACTTC. It yields the protein CASSLRGSEQYF.

This chain links TRBV19 with TRBJ2-5; TRBD1 might be the D (6 bases). The CDR3 length is 12 residues. CDR1 and CDR2 (germline): LNHDA, SQIVND (reference sequence). Trimming took off 5 bases at V and 4 bases at J, with 8 bases between the two ends. CDR3 loop: CASSGTTETQYF. The CDR3 bases are TGTGCCAGTAGTGGGACAACAGAGACCCAGTACTTC.

This rearrangement joins TRBV29-1 to TRBJ1-1; 8 bases match TRBD1. CDR3 length: 16 amino acids. Looked up from germline, CDR1 is SQVTM and CDR2 is ANQGSEA. The junction had 14 bases not matched to a gene; V was cut back by 2 bases and J by 6 bases. The CDR3 region is CSVESPGQVPAAEAFF. CDR3 DNA: TGCAGCGTTGAAAGCCCGGGACAGGTCCCAGCCGCTGAAGCTTTCTTT.

This clone was detected only a few times. The chain is built from TRBV14 and TRBJ2-7, with TRBD2 matching 7 bases. In germline, CDR1 is SGHDN, CDR2 FVKESK. The CDR3 totals 15 residues. Germline trimming cut 4 bases from V and 1 base from J; bases unmatched to any gene: 7. The CDR3 protein is CASSPWGGISYEQYF. For the CDR3, the DNA is TGTGCCAGCAGCCCGTGGGGGGGGATTTCCTACGAGCAGTACTTC.